This T cell receptor (beta chain) was retrieved from a study of breast tumors, draining lymph nodes, adjacent tissues. Findings and caveats of the study: The lymph node origin of tumor T cells was framed as consistent with a hypothesis, not demonstrated.

The lymph nodes were axillary draining lymph nodes from breast cancer patients. On this clonotype itself: Antigen specificity is unknown.

Germline V lookup: CDR1 GTSNPN, CDR2 SVGIG (reference sequence). This CDR3 spans 16 amino acids. Trimming pared 1 base from V and 4 bases from J, leaving 18 bases between. TCRdb reprocessed the multiplex PCR reads with MiXCR, giving one entry per CDR3 protein. Of 200,000 to 300,000 distinct CDR3 sequences in the sample, 30% to 35% were seen once. The TCR sequence derives from a female donor with breast cancer. Some clones in this sample may be carry-over from other donors' samples. The sequenced sample was axillary lymph node tissue. The chain joins TRBV30 to TRBJ2-3, with a tentative D call TRBD2 (5 bases). CDR3 sequence (DNA): TGTGCCTGGAGTGGTAGCGAGAAGATATTGGCAGATACGCAGTATTTT. Translation: CAWSGSEKILADTQYF.